Detailed here is one T cell receptor (beta chain). The antigen remains undetermined. This specimen comes from a study of T cells after yellow fever vaccination. About the study: In the case of low-cell-number fractions, SMART-Seq v4 Ultra Low Input was used for preparation.

The CDR3 extends over 13 amino acids. Germline CDR1 and CDR2: SGHRS and YFSETQ. Between the trimmed V and J ends, which lost 5 bases and 1 base, there was a span of 9 bases. They built TCR cDNA with 5'RACE template switching, a step that put in a universal primer site and UMIs. TCRdb re-called the 5' RACE reads with MiXCR, one entry per CDR3 protein. The table shows a few hundred thousand distinct CDR3 sequences, with less than 9.5% occurring only once. Study observations and caveats: The bulk population could contribute abundant contaminating clonotypes to FACS-sorted repertoires. Though it reached lower strength, the secondary response hit its peak faster, day 5 versus 15.

Sequencing used CD4+ T cells sorted from PBMCs, obtained 5 days after the yellow fever booster vaccination. This receptor was taken from a man aged 18 to 30 who received the YFV17D yellow fever vaccine. The chain uses TRBV5-1 and TRBJ1-1, with D hard to call. The CDR3 bases are TGCGCCAGCAGTTTCGCGTCGAACACTGAAGCTTTCTTT. It encodes CASSFASNTEAFF.